The 21 T cell receptor beta chains reported below all come from one sample, sequenced in a study of cytomegalovirus exposure and HLA in healthy donors (dated by TCRdb to about 2017). Libraries were made using the immunoSEQ multiplex PCR assay. The table comes from immuneACCESS by way of TCRdb, which keeps in-frame sequences with V and J called. Part of the clones is missing from these tables; in studies checked, under half for an unresolved V gene and the rest for unknown reasons. In this sample the table shows 160,000 or so clones, around four fifths of which occur a single time. The biggest ten clones account for about 2.1% of the sample. The sample was PBMCs. The receptor source for this set is a man aged 30-40 years in good health and CMV-seropositive.

This clone was seen only a few times. The chain has TRBV11-2 and TRBJ1-2, with D possibly being TRBD1 (6 bases). V was clipped by 3 bases and J by 7 bases, with 15 bases between them. This CDR3 is built from 14 residues. CDR1 is SGHAT and CDR2 is FQNNGV in the germline V gene. CDR3 sequence: CASSFRTGRGGYTF. CDR3 nucleotide sequence: TGTGCCAGCAGCTTTCGCACAGGGAGGGGTGGCTACACCTTC.

V is TRBV4-1 and J is TRBJ1-2, with D possibly matching TRBD1 (5 bases). Germline CDR1 and CDR2: MGHRA and YSYEKL. V gave up 4 bases and J gave up 7 bases, with 19 bases separating them. The CDR3 length is 15 residues. This CDR3 reads CASSPTGRDLGGYTF. As DNA, the CDR3 is TGCGCCAGCAGCCCGACCGGGAGGGACCTTGGTGGCTACACCTTC.

The CDR3 bases are TGCGCCAGCAGCCAAACGGCAGGGGGGATCAACGAGCAGTACTTC. This gives the protein CASSQTAGGINEQYF. The rearrangement uses TRBV4-3 and TRBJ2-7, with D possibly being TRBD1 (7 bases). Trimming pared 2 bases from V and 5 bases from J, leaving 16 bases between. The CDR3 length is 15 residues. In germline, CDR1 is LGHNA, CDR2 YSLEER.

The rearrangement links TRBV6-5 to TRBJ2-5; a weak D match, TRBD1 (6 bases). V lost 5 bases to trimming and J lost 1 base, with 8 bases between them. The CDR3 spans 13 residues. Germline loops: CDR1 MNHEY, CDR2 SVGAGI. CDR3 amino acids: CASSRQVQETQYF. The CDR3 bases are TGTGCCAGCAGTCGACAGGTCCAAGAGACCCAGTACTTC.

Turning to this clone: Within the sample, other DNA sequences also encode this same CDR3. This rearrangement joins TRBV4-1 to TRBJ1-2; unclear D gene. Between the trimmed V and J ends, which lost 0 bases and 8 bases, there was a span of 10 bases. The length of the CDR3 is 13 residues. Germline CDR1 reads MGHRA; CDR2 reads YSYEKL. The CDR3 DNA reads as TGCGCCAGCAGCCAAGATCGAGCGCGGGGCTACACCTTC. As protein: CASSQDRARGYTF.

The rearrangement links TRBV6-5 to TRBJ2-1; no reliable D call. The CDR3 covers 14 residues. Germline CDR1 is MNHEY and CDR2 is SVGAGI. V lost 4 bases to trimming and J lost 3 bases, with 10 bases between them. The CDR3 reads CASSFVGSYNEQFF. As DNA, the CDR3 is TGTGCCAGCAGTTTTGTGGGCAGCTACAATGAGCAGTTCTTC.

J is TRBJ2-1 and V is TRBV4-1; the match to TRBD2 covers 10 bases. The length of the CDR3 is 15 residues. Germline V gene sequence: CDR1 MGHRA, CDR2 YSYEKL. J lost 5 bases, V lost 3 bases, and 4 bases had no gene match. In DNA, the CDR3 is TGCGCCAGCAGCCATCTAGCGGGGGTTAACAATGAGCAGTTCTTC. This gives the protein CASSHLAGVNNEQFF.

V gene TRBV5-1 combines with J gene TRBJ1-3; 10 bases match TRBD1. Germline V gene lookup returns CDR1 SGHRS and CDR2 YFSETQ. The ends lost 2 bases at V and 2 bases at J; junction bases unmatched: 1. The CDR3 length is 15 residues. The CDR3 DNA reads as TGCGCCAGCAGCTTTGGGACAGGGGCTGGAAACACCATATATTTT. Translation gives CASSFGTGAGNTIYF.

V gene TRBV5-1 combines with J gene TRBJ2-1, with 8 bases fitting TRBD2. The CDR3 runs 17 residues. Germline CDR1 is SGHRS and CDR2 is YFSETQ. The J segment lost 4 bases and the V segment lost 4 bases, leaving 13 bases of the junction unmatched. The CDR3, as DNA: TGCGCCAGCAGCCCCCAGCTAGCGGGCTTCATTTACAATGAGCAGTTCTTC. Protein sequence: CASSPQLAGFIYNEQFF.

The V gene is TRBV4-3, the J gene TRBJ2-1, with D maybe TRBD2 (5 bases). CDR1 and CDR2 (germline): LGHNA, YSLEER. The CDR3 is 16 residues long. Trimming shortened V by 2 bases and J by 2 bases, and 13 bases separated the two germline ends. The CDR3 loop is CASSQLTPGTYNEQFF. In nucleotides, the CDR3 is TGCGCCAGCAGCCAATTGACACCCGGGACCTACAATGAGCAGTTCTTC.

The chain recombines TRBV11-2 with TRBJ2-5; 7 nucleotides line up with TRBD2. The CDR3 is 17 amino acids. The ends lost 0 bases at V and 3 bases at J; junction bases unmatched: 10. Germline CDR1 SGHAT, CDR2 FQNNGV. The CDR3 DNA sequence: TGTGCCAGCAGCTTAGAGTTTCCGGGACTAACTGAAGAGACCCAGTACTTC. It is translated as CASSLEFPGLTEETQYF. The complete variable domain, with remaining parts taken from reference TRBV11-2 and TRBJ2-5, reads EAGVAQSPRYKIIEKRQSVAFWCNPISGHATLYWYQQILGQGPKLLIQFQNNGVVDDSQLPKDRFSAERLKGVDSTLKIQPAKLEDSAVYLCASSLEFPGLTEETQYFGPGTRLLVL.

The rearrangement links TRBV4-2 to TRBJ1-5; maybe TRBD1 (6 bases). Germline loops: CDR1 LGHNA, CDR2 YNFKEQ. The CDR3 loop spans 15 amino acids. V lost 1 base and J 1 base, leaving 8 bases between the germline ends. The CDR3 DNA follows: TGTGCCAGCAGCCAAGTACAGGGAAGCAATCAGCCCCAGCATTTT. This sequence encodes CASSQVQGSNQPQHF.

This chain connects TRBV14 to TRBJ2-7, with D hard to call. Trimming removed 4 bases from V and 2 bases from J, with 12 bases in between. The CDR3 runs 14 residues. Germline CDR1 and CDR2: SGHDN and FVKESK. The CDR3 loop reads CASSPARKPYEQYF. The CDR3 DNA sequence: TGTGCCAGCAGCCCCGCCAGGAAACCCTACGAGCAGTACTTC.

The chain's CDR3 is CASSFGTSQETQYF. The CDR3 DNA follows: TGCGCCAGCAGCTTTGGGACATCTCAAGAGACCCAGTACTTC. The V call is TRBV5-1, the J call TRBJ2-5; D may be TRBD1 (6 bases). The V and J ends lost 2 bases and 2 bases respectively, with 10 bases between them. The CDR3 is made up of 14 amino acids. Germline CDR1 reads SGHRS; CDR2 reads YFSETQ.

The gene calls are TRBV5-1 and TRBJ2-3, with 10 bases aligning to TRBD2. The V and J ends lost 1 base and 4 bases, in that order; junction bases with no gene match: 6. The CDR3 length is 16 residues. Germline-derived CDR1 and CDR2 are SGHRS and YFSETQ. CDR3 nucleotide sequence: TGCGCCAGCAGCTTGAGGATAGCGGGGGGTGCAGATACGCAGTATTTT. This translates into CASSLRIAGGADTQYF.

The chain uses TRBV7-2 and TRBJ1-5, with TRBD1 matching 7 bases. The V and J ends lost 3 bases and 5 bases, in that order; junction bases with no gene match: 4. This CDR3 is 14 amino acids long. CDR1 is SGHTA and CDR2 is FQGNSA in the germline V gene. This CDR3 reads CASSFTTGDQPQHF. CDR3 nucleotides: TGTGCCAGCAGCTTTACAACAGGGGATCAGCCCCAGCATTTT.

This chain connects TRBV6-5 to TRBJ2-3, with a tentative D call TRBD2 (6 bases). Deletions cut 5 bases from V and 1 base from J, with 13 bases between. The CDR3 length is 15 residues. From germline, CDR1 is MNHEY and CDR2 SVGAGI. The CDR3 coding sequence is TGTGCCAGCAGTCGTACTAGCTGGCGCACAGATACGCAGTATTTT. Its translation: CASSRTSWRTDTQYF.

The chain carries TRBV12-5 and TRBJ2-7; D gene ambiguous. CDR1 and CDR2 (germline): LGHNT, FRNRAP. Trimming took off 0 bases at V and 4 bases at J, with 4 bases between the two ends. The CDR3 is made up of 12 amino acids. The CDR3 reads CASGLVLYEQYF. The CDR3 DNA sequence: TGTGCTAGTGGTTTGGTACTTTACGAGCAGTACTTC.

The J gene is TRBJ1-2, the V gene TRBV27; 10 bases agree with TRBD1. Trimming at V came to 6 bases and at J to 6 bases, leaving 7 bases not matched to a gene. The CDR3 has 14 amino acids. Looked up from germline, CDR1 is MNHEY and CDR2 is SMNVEV (reference sequence). The DNA of the CDR3 is TGTGCCAGCAGAGACAGGGGGCGTAGCGATGGCTACACCTTC. It is translated as CASRDRGRSDGYTF.

This clone was counted a single time. The V gene is TRBV6-5, the J gene TRBJ2-5, with D possibly matching TRBD2 (7 bases). Germline V CDR1 and CDR2: MNHEY, SVGAGI. Between the trimmed V and J ends, which lost 5 bases and 5 bases, there was a span of 18 bases. This CDR3 contains 15 residues. The CDR3 spells CASSPRGGGQETQYF. DNA for the CDR3: TGTGCCAGCAGTCCTCGAGGGGGGGGCCAGGAGACCCAGTACTTC.

The V and J genes are TRBV9 and TRBJ1-2; 12 bases align to TRBD1. CDR1 is SGDLS and CDR2 is YYNGEE in the germline V gene. CDR3 length: 13 amino acids. J gave up 3 bases and V 7 bases, and 1 base lay outside the gene matches. CDR3 coding DNA: TGTGCCAGCGGGACAGGGGGCTACTATGGCTACACCTTC. Translation: CASGTGGYYGYTF. Variable domain in full (rest from reference TRBV9 and TRBJ1-2): DSGVTQTPKHLITATGQRVTLRCSPRSGDLSVYWYQQSLDQGLQFLIQYYNGEERAKGNILERFSAQQFPDLHSELNLSSLELGDSALYFCASGTGGYYGYTFGSGTRLTVV.